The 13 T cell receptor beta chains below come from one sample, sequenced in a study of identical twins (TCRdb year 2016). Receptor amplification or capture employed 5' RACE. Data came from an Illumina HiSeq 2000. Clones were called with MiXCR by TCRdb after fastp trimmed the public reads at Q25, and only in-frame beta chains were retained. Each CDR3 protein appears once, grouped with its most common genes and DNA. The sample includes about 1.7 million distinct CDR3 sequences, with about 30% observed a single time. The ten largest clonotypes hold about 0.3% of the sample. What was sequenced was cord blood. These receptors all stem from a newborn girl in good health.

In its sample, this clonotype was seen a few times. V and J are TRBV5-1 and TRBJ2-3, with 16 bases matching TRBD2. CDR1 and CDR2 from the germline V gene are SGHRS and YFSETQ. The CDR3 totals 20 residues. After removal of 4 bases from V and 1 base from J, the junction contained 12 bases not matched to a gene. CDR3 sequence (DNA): TGCGCCAGCAGCCGTCGGGCAGGGACTAGCGGGAGGGCCTGCACAGATACGCAGTATTTT. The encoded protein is CASSRRAGTSGRACTDTQYF. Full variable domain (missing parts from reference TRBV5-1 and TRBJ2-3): KAGVTQTPRYLIKTRGQQVTLSCSPISGHRSVSWYQQTPGQGLQFLFEYFSETQRNKGNFPGRFSGRQFSNSRSEMNVSTLELGDSALYLCASSRRAGTSGRACTDTQYFGPGTRLTVL.

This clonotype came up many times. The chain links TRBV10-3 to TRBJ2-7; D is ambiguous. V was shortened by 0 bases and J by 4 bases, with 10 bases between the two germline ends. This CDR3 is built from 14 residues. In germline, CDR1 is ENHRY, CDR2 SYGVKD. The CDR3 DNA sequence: TGTGCCATCAGTGAGTCGGTCTTACCTTACGAGCAGTACTTC. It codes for CAISESVLPYEQYF.

The CDR3 loop reads CASSWDGYTGELFF. CDR3 in DNA: TGTGCCAGCAGTTGGGACGGTTACACCGGGGAGCTGTTTTTT. This chain uses TRBV7-9 with TRBJ2-2; D may correspond to TRBD1 or TRBD2 (5 bases each). The CDR3 sequence is 14 residues long. Per germline, CDR1 SEHNR and CDR2 FQNEAQ (reference sequence). Trimming removed 6 bases from V and 3 bases from J, with 11 bases in between. The full variable domain, its missing parts supplied by reference TRBV7-9 and TRBJ2-2, is DTGVSQNPRHKITKRGQNVTFRCDPISEHNRLYWYRQTLGQGPEFLTYFQNEAQLEKSRLLSDRFSAERPKGSFSTLEIQRTEQGDSAMYLCASSWDGYTGELFFGEGSRLTVL.

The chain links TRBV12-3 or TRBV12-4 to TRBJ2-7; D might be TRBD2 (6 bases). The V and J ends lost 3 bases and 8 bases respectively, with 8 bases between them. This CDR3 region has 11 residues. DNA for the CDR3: TGTGCCAGCAGTTTTGGCGGGAAGCAGTACTTC. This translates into CASSFGGKQYF.

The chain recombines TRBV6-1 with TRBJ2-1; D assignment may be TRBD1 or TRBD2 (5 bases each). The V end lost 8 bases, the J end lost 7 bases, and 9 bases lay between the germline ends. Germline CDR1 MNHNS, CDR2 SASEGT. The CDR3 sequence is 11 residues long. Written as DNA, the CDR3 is TGTGCCAGCGGGGACCCTAATGAGCAGTTCTTC. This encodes CASGDPNEQFF.

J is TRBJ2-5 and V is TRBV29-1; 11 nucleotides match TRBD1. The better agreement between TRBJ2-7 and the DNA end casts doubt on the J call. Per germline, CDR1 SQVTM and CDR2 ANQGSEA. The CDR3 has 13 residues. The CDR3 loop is CSGTGGASYEQYF. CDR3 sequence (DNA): TGCAGCGGGACAGGGGGCGCCTCCTACGAGCAGTACTTC.

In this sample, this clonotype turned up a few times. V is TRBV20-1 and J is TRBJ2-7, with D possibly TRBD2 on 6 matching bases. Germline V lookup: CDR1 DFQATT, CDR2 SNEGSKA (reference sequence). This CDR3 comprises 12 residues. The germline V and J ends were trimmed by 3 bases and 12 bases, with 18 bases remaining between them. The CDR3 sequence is CSASPGAGFRYF. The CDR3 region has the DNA TGCAGTGCTAGTCCGGGAGCCGGCTTTAGGTACTTC.

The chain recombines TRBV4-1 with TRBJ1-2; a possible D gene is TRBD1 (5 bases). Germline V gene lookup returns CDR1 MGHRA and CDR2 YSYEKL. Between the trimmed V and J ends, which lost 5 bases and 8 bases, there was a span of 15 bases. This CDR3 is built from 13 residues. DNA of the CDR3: TGCGCCAGCAGCTCCCGGGACGGCTTGGGCTACACCTTC. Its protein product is CASSSRDGLGYTF.

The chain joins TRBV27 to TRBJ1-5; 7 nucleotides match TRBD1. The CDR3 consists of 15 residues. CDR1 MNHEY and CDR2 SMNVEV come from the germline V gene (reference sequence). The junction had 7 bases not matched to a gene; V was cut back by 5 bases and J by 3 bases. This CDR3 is CASSPDRVPNQPQHF. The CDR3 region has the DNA TGTGCCAGCAGTCCAGACAGGGTACCCAATCAGCCCCAGCATTTT.

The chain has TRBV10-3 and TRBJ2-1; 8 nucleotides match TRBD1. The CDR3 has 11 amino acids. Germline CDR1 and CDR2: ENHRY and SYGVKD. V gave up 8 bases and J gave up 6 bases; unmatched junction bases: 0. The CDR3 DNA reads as TGTGCCATCGGGACAGGCAATGAGCAGTTCTTC. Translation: CAIGTGNEQFF.

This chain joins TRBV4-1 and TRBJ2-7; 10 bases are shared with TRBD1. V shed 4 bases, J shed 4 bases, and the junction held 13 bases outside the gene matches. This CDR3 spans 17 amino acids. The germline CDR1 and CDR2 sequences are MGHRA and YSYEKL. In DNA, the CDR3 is TGCGCCAGCAGCCCCCATTCGGGGACAGGGGTTCAGTACGAGCAGTACTTC. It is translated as CASSPHSGTGVQYEQYF.

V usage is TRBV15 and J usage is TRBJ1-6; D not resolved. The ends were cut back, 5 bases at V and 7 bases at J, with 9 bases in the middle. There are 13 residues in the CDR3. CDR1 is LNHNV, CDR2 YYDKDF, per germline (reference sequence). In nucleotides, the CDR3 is TGTGCCACCAGCCTTACCCAGAATTCACCCCTCCACTTT. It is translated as CATSLTQNSPLHF. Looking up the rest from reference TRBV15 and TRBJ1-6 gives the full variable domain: DAMVIQNPRYQVTQFGKPVTLSCSQTLNHNVMYWYQQKSSQAPKLLFHYYDKDFNNEADTPDNFQSRRPNTSFCFLDIRSPGLGDTAMYLCATSLTQNSPLHFGNGTRLTVT.

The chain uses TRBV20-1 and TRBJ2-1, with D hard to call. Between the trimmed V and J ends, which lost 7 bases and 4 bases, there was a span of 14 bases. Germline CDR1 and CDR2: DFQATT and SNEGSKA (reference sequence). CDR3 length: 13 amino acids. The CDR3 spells CSVPNRGYNEQFF. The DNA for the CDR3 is TGCAGTGTTCCAAACCGAGGTTACAATGAGCAGTTCTTC.